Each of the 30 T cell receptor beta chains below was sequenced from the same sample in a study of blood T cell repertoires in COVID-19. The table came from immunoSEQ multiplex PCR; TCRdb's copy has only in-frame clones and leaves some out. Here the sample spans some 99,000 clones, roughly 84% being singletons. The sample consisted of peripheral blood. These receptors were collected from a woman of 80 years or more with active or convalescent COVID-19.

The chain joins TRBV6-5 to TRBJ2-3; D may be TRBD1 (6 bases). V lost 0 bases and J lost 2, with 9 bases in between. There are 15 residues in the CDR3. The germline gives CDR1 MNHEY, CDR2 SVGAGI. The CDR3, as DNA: TGTGCCAGCAGTTACTCGGGGGCAGACACAGATACGCAGTATTTT. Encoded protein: CASSYSGADTDTQYF.

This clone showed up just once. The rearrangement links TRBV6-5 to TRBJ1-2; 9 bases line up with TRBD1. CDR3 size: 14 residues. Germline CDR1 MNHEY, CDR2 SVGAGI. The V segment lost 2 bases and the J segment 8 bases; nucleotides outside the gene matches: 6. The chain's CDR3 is CASSYAGTGTGYTF. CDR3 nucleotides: TGTGCCAGCAGTTACGCCGGGACAGGGACCGGCTACACCTTC.

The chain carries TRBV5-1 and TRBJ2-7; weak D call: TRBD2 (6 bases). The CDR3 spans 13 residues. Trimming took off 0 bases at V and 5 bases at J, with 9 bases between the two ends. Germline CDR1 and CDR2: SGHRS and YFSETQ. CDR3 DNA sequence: TGCGCCAGCAGCTTGGTCGGGAGAGACGAGCAGTACTTC. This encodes CASSLVGRDEQYF.

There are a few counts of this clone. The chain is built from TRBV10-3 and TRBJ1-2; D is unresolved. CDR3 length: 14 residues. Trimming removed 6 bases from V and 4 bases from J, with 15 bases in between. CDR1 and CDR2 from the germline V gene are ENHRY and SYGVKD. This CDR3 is CAISELNEAYGYTF. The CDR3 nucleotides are TGTGCCATCAGCGAACTTAATGAGGCCTATGGCTACACCTTC.

CDR3 bases: TGTGCCAGCAGCGTCCGCGGACAGACACAAGAGACCCAGTACTTC. Translated, it gives CASSVRGQTQETQYF. This sequence joins TRBV9 and TRBJ2-5; D possibly corresponds to TRBD1 (6 bases). CDR1 is SGDLS and CDR2 is YYNGEE in the germline V gene. This CDR3 comprises 15 residues. Trimming took off 2 bases at V and 2 bases at J, with 13 bases between the two ends.

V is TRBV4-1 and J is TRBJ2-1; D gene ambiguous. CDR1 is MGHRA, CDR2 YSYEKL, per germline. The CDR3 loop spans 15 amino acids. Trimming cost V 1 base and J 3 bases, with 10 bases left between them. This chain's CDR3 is CASSQGSQLYNEQFF. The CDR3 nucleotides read TGCGCCAGCAGCCAAGGTAGTCAACTCTACAATGAGCAGTTCTTC.

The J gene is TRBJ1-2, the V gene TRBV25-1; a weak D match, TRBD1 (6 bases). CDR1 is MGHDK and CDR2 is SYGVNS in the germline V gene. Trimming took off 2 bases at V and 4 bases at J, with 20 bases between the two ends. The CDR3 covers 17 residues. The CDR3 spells CASSEVLHPRGFYGYTF. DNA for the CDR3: TGTGCCAGCAGTGAAGTCCTCCACCCGAGGGGGTTCTATGGCTACACCTTC.

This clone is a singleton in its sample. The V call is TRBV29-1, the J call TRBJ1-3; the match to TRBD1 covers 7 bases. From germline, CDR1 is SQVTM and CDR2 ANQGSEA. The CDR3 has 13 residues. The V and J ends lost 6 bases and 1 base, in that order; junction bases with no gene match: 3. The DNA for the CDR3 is TGCAGCGTACTGACAGGGTCTGGAAACACCATATATTTT. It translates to CSVLTGSGNTIYF.

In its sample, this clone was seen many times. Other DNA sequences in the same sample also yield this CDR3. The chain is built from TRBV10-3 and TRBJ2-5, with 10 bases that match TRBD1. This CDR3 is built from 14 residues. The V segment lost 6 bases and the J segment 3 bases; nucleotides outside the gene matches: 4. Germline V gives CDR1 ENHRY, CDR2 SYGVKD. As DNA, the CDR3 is TGTGCCATCAGCCCCGGGACAGGGGAAGAGACCCAGTACTTC. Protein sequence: CAISPGTGEETQYF.

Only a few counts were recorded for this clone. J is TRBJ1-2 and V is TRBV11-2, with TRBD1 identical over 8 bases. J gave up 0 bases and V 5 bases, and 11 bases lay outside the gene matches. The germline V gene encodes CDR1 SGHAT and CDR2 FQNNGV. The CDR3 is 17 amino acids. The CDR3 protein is CASSHHTTGAPNYGYTF. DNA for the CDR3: TGTGCCAGCAGCCATCACACGACAGGGGCCCCTAACTATGGCTACACCTTC.

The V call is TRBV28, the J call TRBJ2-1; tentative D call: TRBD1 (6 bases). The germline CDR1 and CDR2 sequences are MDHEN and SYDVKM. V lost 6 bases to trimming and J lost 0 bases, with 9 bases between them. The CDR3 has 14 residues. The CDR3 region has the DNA TGTGCCAGCAGAATGGACAGCTCCTACAATGAGCAGTTCTTC. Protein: CASRMDSSYNEQFF.

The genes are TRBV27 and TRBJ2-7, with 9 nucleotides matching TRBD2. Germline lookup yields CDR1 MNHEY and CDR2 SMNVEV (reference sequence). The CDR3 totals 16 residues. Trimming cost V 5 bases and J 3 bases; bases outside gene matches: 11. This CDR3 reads CASSDFNSGSRYEQYF. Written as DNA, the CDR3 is TGTGCCAGCAGTGATTTTAATAGCGGGAGTCGCTACGAGCAGTACTTC.

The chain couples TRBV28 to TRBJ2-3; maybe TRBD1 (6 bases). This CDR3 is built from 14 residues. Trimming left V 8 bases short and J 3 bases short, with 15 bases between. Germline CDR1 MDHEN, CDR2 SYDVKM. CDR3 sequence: CASGDIGATDTQYF. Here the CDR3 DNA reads TGTGCCAGCGGGGACATCGGAGCAACAGATACGCAGTATTTT.

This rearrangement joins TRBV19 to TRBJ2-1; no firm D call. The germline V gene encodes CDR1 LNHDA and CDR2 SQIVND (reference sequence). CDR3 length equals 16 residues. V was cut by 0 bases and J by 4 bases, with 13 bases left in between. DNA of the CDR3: TGTGCCAGTAGTATAGACGGCGTAGCACGGTACAATGAGCAGTTCTTC. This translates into CASSIDGVARYNEQFF.

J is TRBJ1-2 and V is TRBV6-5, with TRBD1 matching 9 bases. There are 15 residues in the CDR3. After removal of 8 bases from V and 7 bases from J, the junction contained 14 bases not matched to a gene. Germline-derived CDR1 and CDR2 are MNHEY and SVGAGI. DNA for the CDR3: TGTGCCAGCGGCCGAATGACAGGGGGAGTTGGTGGCTACACCTTC. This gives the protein CASGRMTGGVGGYTF.

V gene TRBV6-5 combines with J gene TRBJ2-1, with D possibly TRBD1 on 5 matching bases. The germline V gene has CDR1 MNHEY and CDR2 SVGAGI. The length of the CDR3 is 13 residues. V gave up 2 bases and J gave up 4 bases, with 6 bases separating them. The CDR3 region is CASSYDSYNEQFF. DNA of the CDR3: TGTGCCAGCAGTTACGACAGTTACAATGAGCAGTTCTTC.

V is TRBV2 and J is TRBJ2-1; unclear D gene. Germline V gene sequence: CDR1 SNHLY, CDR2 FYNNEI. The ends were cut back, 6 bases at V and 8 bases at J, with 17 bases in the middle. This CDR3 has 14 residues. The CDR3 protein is CASSAKIVFDEQFF. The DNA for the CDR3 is TGTGCCAGCAGCGCAAAGATAGTGTTCGATGAGCAGTTCTTC.

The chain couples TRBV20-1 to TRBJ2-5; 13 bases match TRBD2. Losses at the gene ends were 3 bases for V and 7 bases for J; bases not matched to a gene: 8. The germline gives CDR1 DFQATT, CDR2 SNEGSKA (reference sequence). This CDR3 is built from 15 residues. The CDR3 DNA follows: TGCAGTGCTAGTGGGGGACTAGCGGGACTTGTGACCCAGTACTTC. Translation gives CSASGGLAGLVTQYF.

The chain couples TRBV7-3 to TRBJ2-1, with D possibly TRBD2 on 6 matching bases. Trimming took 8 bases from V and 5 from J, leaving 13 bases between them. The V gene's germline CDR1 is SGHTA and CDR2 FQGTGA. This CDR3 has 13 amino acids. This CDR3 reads CASARDFDNEQFF. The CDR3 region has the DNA TGTGCCAGCGCTAGGGACTTTGACAATGAGCAGTTCTTC.

The CDR3 sequence is CASTLITGTEAFF. CDR3 coding DNA: TGTGCCAGCACCCTCATTACAGGGACTGAAGCTTTCTTT. The chain combines TRBV28 with TRBJ1-1; a weak D match, TRBD1 (6 bases). The CDR3 is 13 residues long. Trimming cost V 7 bases and J 5 bases, with 14 bases left between them. Germline V CDR1 and CDR2: MDHEN, SYDVKM.

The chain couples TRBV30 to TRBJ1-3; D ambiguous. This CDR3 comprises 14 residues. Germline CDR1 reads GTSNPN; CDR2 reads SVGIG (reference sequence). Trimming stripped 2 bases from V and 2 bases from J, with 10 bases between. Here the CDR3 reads CAWSLGGAGNTIYF. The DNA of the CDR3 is TGTGCCTGGAGTTTAGGCGGAGCTGGAAACACCATATATTTT.

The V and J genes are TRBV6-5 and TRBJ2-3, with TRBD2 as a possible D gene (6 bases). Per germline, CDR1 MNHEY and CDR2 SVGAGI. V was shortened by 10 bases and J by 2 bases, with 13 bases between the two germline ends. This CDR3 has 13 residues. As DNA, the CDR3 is TGTGCCACCTGGAGGGGCCTCACAGATACGCAGTATTTT. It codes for CATWRGLTDTQYF.

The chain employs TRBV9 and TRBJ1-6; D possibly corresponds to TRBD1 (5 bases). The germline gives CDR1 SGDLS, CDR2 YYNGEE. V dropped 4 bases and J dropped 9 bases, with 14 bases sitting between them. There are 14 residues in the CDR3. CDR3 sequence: CASSPGGTGSPLHF. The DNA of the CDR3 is TGTGCCAGCAGCCCGGGGGGGACGGGTTCACCCCTCCACTTT. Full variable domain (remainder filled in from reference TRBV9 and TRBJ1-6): DSGVTQTPKHLITATGQRVTLRCSPRSGDLSVYWYQQSLDQGLQFLIQYYNGEERAKGNILERFSAQQFPDLHSELNLSSLELGDSALYFCASSPGGTGSPLHFGNGTRLTVT.

CDR3 bases: TGTGCCAGCAGCACCGGGACTATTAACTATGGCTACACCTTC. Its protein product is CASSTGTINYGYTF. The chain is built from TRBV6-5 and TRBJ1-2; maybe TRBD1 (5 bases). The CDR3 spans 14 residues. The germline V gene has CDR1 MNHEY and CDR2 SVGAGI. Trimming cost V 6 bases and J 1 base, with 12 bases left between them.

CDR3 protein: CASSLQGTFNYGYTF. The DNA of the CDR3 is TGTGCCAGCAGCTTACAGGGGACCTTTAACTATGGCTACACCTTC. J is TRBJ1-2 and V is TRBV7-9, with a possible D match to TRBD1 (6 bases). The CDR3 has 15 amino acids. Trimming removed 2 bases at V and 1 base at J, with 11 bases between. The germline V gene encodes CDR1 SEHNR and CDR2 FQNEAQ (reference sequence).

This chain's CDR3 is CASSQPGRAVYF. DNA of the CDR3: TGTGCCAGCAGCCAACCCGGGAGGGCGGTGTACTTC. J is TRBJ2-7 and V is TRBV14; 8 bases are a match to TRBD2. CDR3 length: 12 amino acids. V lost 2 bases and J lost 12; bases outside the gene matches: 6. Germline-derived CDR1 and CDR2 are SGHDN and FVKESK.

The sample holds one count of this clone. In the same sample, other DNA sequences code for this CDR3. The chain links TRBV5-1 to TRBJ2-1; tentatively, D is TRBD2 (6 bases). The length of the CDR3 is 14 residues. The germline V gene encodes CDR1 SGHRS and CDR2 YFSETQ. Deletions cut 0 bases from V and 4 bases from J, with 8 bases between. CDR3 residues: CASSLGGGYNEQFF. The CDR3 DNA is TGCGCCAGCAGCTTGGGGGGAGGATACAATGAGCAGTTCTTC.

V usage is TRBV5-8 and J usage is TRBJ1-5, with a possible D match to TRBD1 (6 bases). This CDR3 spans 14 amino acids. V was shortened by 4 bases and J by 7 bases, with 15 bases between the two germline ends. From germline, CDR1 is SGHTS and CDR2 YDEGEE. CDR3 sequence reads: CASSRGRGGQPQHF. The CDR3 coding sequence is TGTGCCAGCAGCCGGGGACGTGGGGGCCAGCCCCAGCATTTT.

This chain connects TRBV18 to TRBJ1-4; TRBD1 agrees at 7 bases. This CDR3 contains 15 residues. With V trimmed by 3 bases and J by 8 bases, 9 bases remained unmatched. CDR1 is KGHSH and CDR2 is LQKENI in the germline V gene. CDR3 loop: CASSPPRQGREKLFF. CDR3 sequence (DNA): TGTGCCAGCTCACCTCCCCGACAGGGACGAGAAAAACTGTTTTTT.

The CDR3: CAGRSVLAVYNEQFF. The CDR3 nucleotides are TGTGCCGGCCGCTCGGTGCTAGCGGTCTACAATGAGCAGTTCTTC. This chain joins TRBV2 and TRBJ2-1; 7 nucleotides align to TRBD2. The germline V gene encodes CDR1 SNHLY and CDR2 FYNNEI. The CDR3 length is 15 residues. With 11 bases clipped from V and 3 bases from J, the junction kept 13 bases outside the gene matches.